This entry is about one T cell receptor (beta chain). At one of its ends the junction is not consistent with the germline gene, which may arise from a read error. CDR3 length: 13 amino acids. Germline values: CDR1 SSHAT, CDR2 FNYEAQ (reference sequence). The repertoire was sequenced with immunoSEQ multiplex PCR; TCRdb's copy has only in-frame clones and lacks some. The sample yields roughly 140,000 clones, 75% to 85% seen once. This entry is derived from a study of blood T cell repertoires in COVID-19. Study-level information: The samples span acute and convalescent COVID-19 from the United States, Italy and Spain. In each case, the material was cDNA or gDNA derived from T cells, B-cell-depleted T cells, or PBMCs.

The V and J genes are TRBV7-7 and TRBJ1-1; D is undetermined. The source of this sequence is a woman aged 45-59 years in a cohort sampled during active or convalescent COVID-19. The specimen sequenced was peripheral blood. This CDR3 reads CASSLSQATEAFF. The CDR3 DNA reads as TGTGCTAGCAGCTTAAGCCAGGCCACTGAAGCTTTCTTT.